This T cell receptor beta chain was recorded in a study of blood T cell repertoires in COVID-19. For the study at large: COVID-19 samples, acute and convalescent, were from the United States, Italy and Spain.

Germline lookup yields CDR1 SGHNT and CDR2 YYREEE (reference sequence). V lost 3 bases and J lost 9, with 22 bases in between. This CDR3 is built from 16 residues. Original processing methods: Estimates of nucleated cell counts were drawn from the amplification of reference gene primers. Assay used: immunoSEQ multiplex PCR; TCRdb lists only in-frame clones, some missing. V and J calls and clone size are given by that table; D and trimming were obtained from the DNA. There are about 250,000 clones in the sample; 87% occur only once, and under 4% lies in the top ten. This clonotype was sampled from a man in his late teens or twenties with active or convalescent COVID-19. The material sequenced was peripheral blood. This chain uses TRBV5-4 with TRBJ2-1, with D perhaps matching TRBD2 (6 bases). The CDR3 region is CASSSEGFQGAGEQFF. The DNA of the CDR3 is TGTGCCAGCAGCTCCGAGGGGTTTCAGGGAGCGGGTGAGCAGTTCTTC.